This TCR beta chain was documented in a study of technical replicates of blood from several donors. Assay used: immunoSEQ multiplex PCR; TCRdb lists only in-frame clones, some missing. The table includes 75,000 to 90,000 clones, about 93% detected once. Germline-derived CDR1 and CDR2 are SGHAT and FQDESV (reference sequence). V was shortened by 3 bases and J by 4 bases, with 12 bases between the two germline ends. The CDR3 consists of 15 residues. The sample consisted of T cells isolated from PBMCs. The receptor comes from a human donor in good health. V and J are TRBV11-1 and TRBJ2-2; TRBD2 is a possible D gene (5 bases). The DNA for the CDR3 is TGTGCCAGCAGCTTCCGGGGTATCCTCACCGGGGAGCTGTTTTTT. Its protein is CASSFRGILTGELFF.